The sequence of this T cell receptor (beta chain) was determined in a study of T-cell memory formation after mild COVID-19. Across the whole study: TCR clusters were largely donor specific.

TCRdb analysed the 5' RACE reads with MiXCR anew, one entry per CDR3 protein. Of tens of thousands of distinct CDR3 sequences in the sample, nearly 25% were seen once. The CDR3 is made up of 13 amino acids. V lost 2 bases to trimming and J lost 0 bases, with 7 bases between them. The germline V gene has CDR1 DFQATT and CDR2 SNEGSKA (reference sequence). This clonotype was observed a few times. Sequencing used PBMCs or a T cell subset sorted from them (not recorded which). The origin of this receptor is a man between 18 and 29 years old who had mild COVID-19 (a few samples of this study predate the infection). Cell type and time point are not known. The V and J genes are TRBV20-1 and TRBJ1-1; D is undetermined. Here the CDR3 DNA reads TGCAGTGCTAGAATTCTGGTGAACACTGAAGCTTTCTTT. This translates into CSARILVNTEAFF.